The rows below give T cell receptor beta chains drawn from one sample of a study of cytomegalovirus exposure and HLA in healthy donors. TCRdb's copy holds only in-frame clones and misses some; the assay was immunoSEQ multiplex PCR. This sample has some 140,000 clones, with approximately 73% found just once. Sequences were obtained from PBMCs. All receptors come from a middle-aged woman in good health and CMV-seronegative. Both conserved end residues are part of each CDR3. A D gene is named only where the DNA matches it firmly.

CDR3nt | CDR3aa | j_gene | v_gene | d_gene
TGTGCCATCAGTGAGGGACAGGATCCAGAGACCCAGTACTTC | CAISEGQDPETQYF | TRBJ2-5 | TRBV10-3 | TRBD1
TGTGCCAGCAGTCTGGCGGAAGATCAGCCCCAGCATTTT | CASSLAEDQPQHF | TRBJ1-5 | TRBV2 | -
TGCGCCAGCAGCCAAGAATGGCTAGCGGGGGGGCTTGGGCAGTTCTTC | CASSQEWLAGGLGQFF | TRBJ2-1 | TRBV4-1 | TRBD2
TGTGCCAGCAGTGAATATGAACGGGGGACCCGGAGTGAGCAGTTCTTC | CASSEYERGTRSEQFF | TRBJ2-1 | TRBV25-1 | -
TGCGCCAGCAGCCAAGGGGAGGGGTACAACTATGGCTACACCTTC | CASSQGEGYNYGYTF | TRBJ1-2 | TRBV4-3 | -
TGTGCCAGCAGCTTAGGAGGCCTAGCGGGGTTGGAGACCCAGTACTTC | CASSLGGLAGLETQYF | TRBJ2-5 | TRBV7-9 | TRBD2
TGTGCCAGCAGCCAGGACTCCTTGAATGGCTACACCTTC | CASSQDSLNGYTF | TRBJ1-2 | TRBV6-1 | -
TGTGCCAGCTCACCGGCAGGAAGCTCCTACAATGAGCAGTTCTTC | CASSPAGSSYNEQFF | TRBJ2-1 | TRBV18 | -
TGTGCCATCACTGGACTAGGCAAGGGGGGGACCCAGTACTTC | CAITGLGKGGTQYF | TRBJ2-5 | TRBV2 | -
TGTGCCAGCACCGGTCTGTTTTCCTACGAGCAGTACTTC | CASTGLFSYEQYF | TRBJ2-7 | TRBV6-6 | -
TGTGCCAGCAGTTTGGGACATTTATCCCCCGAGACCCAGTACTTC | CASSLGHLSPETQYF | TRBJ2-5 | TRBV28 | -